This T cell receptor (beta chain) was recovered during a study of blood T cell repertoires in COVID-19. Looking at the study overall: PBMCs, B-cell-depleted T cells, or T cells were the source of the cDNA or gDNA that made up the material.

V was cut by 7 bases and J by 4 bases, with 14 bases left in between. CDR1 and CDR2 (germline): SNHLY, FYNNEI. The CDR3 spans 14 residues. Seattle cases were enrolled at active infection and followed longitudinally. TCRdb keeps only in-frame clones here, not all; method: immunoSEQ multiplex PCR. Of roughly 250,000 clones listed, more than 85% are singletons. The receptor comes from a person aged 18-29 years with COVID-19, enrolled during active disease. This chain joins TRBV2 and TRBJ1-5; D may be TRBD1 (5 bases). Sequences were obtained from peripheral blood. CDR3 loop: CASNAAGGNQPQHF. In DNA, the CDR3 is TGTGCCAGCAATGCGGCGGGGGGGAATCAGCCCCAGCATTTT. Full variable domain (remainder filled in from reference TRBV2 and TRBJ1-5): EPEVTQTPSHQVTQMGQEVILRCVPISNHLYFYWYRQILGQKVEFLVSFYNNEISEKSEIFDDQFSVERPDGSNFTLKIRSTKLEDSAMYFCASNAAGGNQPQHFGDGTRLSIL.